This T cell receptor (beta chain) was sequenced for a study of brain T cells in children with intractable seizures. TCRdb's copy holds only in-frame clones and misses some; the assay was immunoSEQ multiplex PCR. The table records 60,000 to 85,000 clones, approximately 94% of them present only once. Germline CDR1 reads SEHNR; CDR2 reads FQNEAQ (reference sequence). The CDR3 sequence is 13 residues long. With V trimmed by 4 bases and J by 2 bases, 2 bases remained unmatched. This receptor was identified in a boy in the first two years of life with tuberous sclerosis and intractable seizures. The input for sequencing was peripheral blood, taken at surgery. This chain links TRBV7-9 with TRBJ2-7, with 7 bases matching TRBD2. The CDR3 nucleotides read TGTGCCAGCAGCTCCGGGACTACCTACGAGCAGTACTTC. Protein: CASSSGTTYEQYF.